The clone carrying this T cell receptor beta chain was seen ten or more times. Its antigen is still unknown. The source of the sample is a study of T cells after yellow fever vaccination. Study as a whole: When fractions had low cell numbers, they were prepared with SMART-Seq v4 Ultra Low Input.

TCRdb called the 5' RACE reads again in MiXCR, with one record for every CDR3 protein. The table includes fewer than 500,000 distinct CDR3 sequences, about 17% detected once. Points from the study as a whole: Across the CD4 and CD8 compartments, a small share of clonotypes was present in both. Abundant bulk-population clonotypes could contaminate the FACS-sorted repertoires. Although the secondary response was weaker, it peaked faster, at day 5 versus 15.

From germline, CDR1 is SGHAT and CDR2 FQNNGV. J gave up 2 bases and V 1 base, and 5 bases lay outside the gene matches. This CDR3 is built from 16 residues. The specimen comprised PBMCs, sampled before the yellow fever booster vaccination. The chain has TRBV11-2 and TRBJ2-3, with 8 bases that match TRBD2. This receptor was identified in a man between 18 and 29 years old who received the YFV17D yellow fever vaccine. Written as DNA, the CDR3 is TGTGCCAGCAGCTTAGTAGTCGGGGGGGCCACAGATACGCAGTATTTT. Amino acids: CASSLVVGGATDTQYF. Drawing the rest from reference TRBV11-2 and TRBJ2-3, the complete variable domain is EAGVAQSPRYKIIEKRQSVAFWCNPISGHATLYWYQQILGQGPKLLIQFQNNGVVDDSQLPKDRFSAERLKGVDSTLKIQPAKLEDSAVYLCASSLVVGGATDTQYFGPGTRLTVL.